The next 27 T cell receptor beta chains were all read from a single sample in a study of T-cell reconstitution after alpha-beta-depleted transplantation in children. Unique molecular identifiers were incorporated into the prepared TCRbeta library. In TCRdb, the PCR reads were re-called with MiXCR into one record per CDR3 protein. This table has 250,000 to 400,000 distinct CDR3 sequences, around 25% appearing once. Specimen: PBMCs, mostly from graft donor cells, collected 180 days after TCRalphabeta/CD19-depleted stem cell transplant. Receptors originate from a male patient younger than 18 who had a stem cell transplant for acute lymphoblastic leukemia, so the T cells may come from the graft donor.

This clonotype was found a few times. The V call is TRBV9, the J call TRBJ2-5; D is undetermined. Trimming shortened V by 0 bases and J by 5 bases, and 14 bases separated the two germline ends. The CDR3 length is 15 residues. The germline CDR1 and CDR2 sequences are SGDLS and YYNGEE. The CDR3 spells CASSVGVLLEETQYF. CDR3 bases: TGTGCCAGCAGCGTAGGAGTTTTGTTAGAGGAGACCCAGTACTTC. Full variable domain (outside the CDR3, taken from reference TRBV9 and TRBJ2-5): DSGVTQTPKHLITATGQRVTLRCSPRSGDLSVYWYQQSLDQGLQFLIQYYNGEERAKGNILERFSAQQFPDLHSELNLSSLELGDSALYFCASSVGVLLEETQYFGPGTRLLVL.

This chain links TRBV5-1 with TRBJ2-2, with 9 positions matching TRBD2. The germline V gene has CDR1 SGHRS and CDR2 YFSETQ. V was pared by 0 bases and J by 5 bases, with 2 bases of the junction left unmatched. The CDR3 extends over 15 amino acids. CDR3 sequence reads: CASSLGSGRTGELFF. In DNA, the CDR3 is TGCGCCAGCAGCTTGGGTAGCGGGAGAACCGGGGAGCTGTTTTTT.

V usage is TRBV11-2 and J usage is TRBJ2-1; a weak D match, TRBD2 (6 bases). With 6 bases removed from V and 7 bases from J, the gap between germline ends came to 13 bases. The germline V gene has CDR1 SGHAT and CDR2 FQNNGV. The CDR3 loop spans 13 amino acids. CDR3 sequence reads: CASRGGTENEQFF. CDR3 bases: TGTGCCAGCAGGGGCGGGACGGAGAATGAGCAGTTCTTC. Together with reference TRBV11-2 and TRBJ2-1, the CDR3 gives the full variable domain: EAGVAQSPRYKIIEKRQSVAFWCNPISGHATLYWYQQILGQGPKLLIQFQNNGVVDDSQLPKDRFSAERLKGVDSTLKIQPAKLEDSAVYLCASRGGTENEQFFGPGTRLTVL.

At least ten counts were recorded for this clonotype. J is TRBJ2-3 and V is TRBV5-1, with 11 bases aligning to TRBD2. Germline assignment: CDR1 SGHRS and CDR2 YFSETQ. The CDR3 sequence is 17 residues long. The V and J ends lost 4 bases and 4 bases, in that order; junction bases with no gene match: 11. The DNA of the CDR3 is TGCGCCAGCAGCAATACCAGACTAGCGGGAAGTCCAGATACGCAGTATTTT. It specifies CASSNTRLAGSPDTQYF.

The CDR3 sequence is CASGQGLPYNEQFF. CDR3 DNA sequence: TGTGCTAGTGGTCAAGGACTACCTTACAATGAGCAGTTCTTC. The chain couples TRBV12-5 to TRBJ2-1; maybe TRBD2 (6 bases). Germline CDR1 is LGHNT and CDR2 is FRNRAP. This CDR3 comprises 14 residues. V dropped 5 bases and J dropped 4 bases, with 12 bases sitting between them.

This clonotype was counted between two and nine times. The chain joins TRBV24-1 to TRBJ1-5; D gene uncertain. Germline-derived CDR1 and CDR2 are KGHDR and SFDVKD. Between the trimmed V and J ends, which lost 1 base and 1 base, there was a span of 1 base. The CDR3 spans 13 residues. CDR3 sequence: CATSDLSNQPQHF. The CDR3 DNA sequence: TGTGCCACCAGTGATTTAAGCAATCAGCCCCAGCATTTT.

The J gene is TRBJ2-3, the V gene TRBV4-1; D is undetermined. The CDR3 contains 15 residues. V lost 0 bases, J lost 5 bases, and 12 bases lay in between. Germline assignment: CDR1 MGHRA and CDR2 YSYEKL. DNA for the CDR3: TGCGCCAGCAGCCAAGAAACGGCTAGTAGAGATACGCAGTATTTT. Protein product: CASSQETASRDTQYF.

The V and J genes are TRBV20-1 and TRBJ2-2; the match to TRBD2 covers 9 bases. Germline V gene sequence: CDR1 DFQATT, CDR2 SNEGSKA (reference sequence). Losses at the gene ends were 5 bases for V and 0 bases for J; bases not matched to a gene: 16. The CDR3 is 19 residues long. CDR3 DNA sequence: TGCAGTGCTCTCCGACCGCCTAGCGGGATGAGGGCGAACACCGGGGAGCTGTTTTTT. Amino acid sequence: CSALRPPSGMRANTGELFF.

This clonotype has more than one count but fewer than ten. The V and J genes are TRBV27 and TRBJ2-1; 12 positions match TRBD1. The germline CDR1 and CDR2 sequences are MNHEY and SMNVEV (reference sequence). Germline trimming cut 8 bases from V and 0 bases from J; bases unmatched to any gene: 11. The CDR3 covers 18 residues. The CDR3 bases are TGTGCCAGCTCTCGGGACAGGGGGCTGTTTAACTCCTACAATGAGCAGTTCTTC. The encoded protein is CASSRDRGLFNSYNEQFF.

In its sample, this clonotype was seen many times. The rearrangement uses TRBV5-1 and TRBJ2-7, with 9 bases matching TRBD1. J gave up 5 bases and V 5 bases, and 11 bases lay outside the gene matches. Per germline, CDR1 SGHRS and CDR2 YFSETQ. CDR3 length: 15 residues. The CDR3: CASRKRDRVYDEQYF. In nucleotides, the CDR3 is TGCGCCAGCAGAAAGAGGGACAGGGTTTACGACGAGCAGTACTTC.

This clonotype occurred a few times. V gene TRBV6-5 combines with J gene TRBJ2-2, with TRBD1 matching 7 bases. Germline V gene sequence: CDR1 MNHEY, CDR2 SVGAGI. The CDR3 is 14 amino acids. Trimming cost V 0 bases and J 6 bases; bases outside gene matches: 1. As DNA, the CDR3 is TGTGCCAGCAGTTACTCGACAGGGCCCGGGGAGCTGTTTTTT. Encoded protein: CASSYSTGPGELFF.

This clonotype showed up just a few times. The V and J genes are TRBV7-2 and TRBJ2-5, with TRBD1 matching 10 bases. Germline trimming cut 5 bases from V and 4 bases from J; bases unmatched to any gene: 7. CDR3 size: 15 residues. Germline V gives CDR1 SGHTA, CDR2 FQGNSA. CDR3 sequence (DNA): TGTGCCAGCAGCCGACAGGGGGCCCCCAGAGAGACCCAGTACTTC. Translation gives CASSRQGAPRETQYF.

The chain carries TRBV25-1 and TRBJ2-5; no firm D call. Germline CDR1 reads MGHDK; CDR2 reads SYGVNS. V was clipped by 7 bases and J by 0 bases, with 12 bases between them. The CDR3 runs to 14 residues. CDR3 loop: CASTAASYQETQYF. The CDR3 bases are TGTGCCAGCACGGCGGCCTCGTACCAAGAGACCCAGTACTTC.

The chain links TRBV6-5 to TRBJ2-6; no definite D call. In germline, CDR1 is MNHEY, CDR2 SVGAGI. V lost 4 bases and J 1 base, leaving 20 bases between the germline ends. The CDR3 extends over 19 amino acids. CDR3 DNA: TGTGCCAGCAGTTCCCCGAGAGACCAAAAGGTGTCTGGGGCCAACGTCCTGACTTTC. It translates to CASSSPRDQKVSGANVLTF.

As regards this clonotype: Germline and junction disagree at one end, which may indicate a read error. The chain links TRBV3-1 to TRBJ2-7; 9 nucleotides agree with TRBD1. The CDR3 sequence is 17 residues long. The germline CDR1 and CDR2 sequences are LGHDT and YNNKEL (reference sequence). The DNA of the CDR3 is TGTGCCAGCAGCCCTTTCTTAACGGGACAGGGTTCCTACGAACAGTACTTC. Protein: CASSPFLTGQGSYEQYF.

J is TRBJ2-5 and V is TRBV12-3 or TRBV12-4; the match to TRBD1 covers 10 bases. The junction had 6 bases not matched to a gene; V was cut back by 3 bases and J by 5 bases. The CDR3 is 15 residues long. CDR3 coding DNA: TGTGCCAGCAGTTTTGACAGGGGGCGCAGGGAGACCCAGTACTTC. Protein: CASSFDRGRRETQYF.

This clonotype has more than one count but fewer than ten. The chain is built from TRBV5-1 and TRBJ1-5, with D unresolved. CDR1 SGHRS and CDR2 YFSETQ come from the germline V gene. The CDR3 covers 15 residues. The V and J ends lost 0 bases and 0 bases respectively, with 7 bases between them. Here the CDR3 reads CASSLGASSNQPQHF. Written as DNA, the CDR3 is TGCGCCAGCAGCTTGGGGGCCTCTAGCAATCAGCCCCAGCATTTT.

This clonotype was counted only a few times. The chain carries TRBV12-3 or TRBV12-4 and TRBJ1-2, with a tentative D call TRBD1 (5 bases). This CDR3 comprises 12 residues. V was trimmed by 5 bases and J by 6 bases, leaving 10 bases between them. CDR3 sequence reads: CASSPGTNGYTF. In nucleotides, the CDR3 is TGTGCCAGCAGTCCAGGGACGAATGGCTACACCTTC.

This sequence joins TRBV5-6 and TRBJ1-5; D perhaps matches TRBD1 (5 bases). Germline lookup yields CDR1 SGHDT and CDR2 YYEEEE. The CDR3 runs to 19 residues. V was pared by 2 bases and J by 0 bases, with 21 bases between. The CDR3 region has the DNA TGTGCCAGCAGCTTCTCATCCGAGGGGCTCCTGCATAGCAATCAGCCCCAGCATTTT. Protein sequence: CASSFSSEGLLHSNQPQHF.

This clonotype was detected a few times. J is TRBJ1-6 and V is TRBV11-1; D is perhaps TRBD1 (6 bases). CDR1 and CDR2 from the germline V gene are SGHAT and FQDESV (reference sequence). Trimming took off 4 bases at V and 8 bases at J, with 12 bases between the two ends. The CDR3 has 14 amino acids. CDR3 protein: CASSSWDKDSPLHF. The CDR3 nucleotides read TGTGCCAGCAGCTCCTGGGACAAGGATTCACCCCTCCACTTT.

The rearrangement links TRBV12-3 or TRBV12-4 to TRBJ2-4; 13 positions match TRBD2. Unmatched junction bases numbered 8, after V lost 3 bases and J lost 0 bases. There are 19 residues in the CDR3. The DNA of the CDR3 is TGTGCCAGCAGTTTGTTACTAGCGGGAGGGCCCCTAGCCAAAAACATTCAGTACTTC. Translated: CASSLLLAGGPLAKNIQYF.

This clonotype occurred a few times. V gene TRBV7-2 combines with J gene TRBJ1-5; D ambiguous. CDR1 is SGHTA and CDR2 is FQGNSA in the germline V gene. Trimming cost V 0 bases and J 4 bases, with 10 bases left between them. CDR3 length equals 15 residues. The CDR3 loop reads CASSLAVSSNQPQHF. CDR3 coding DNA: TGTGCCAGCAGCTTAGCCGTCAGTAGTAATCAGCCCCAGCATTTT.

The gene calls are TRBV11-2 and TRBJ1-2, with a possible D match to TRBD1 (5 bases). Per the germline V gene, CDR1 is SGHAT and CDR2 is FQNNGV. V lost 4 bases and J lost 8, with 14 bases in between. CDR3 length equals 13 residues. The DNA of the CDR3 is TGTGCCAGCAGCTCCTGGGACGTTGGGGGCTACACCTTC. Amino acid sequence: CASSSWDVGGYTF.

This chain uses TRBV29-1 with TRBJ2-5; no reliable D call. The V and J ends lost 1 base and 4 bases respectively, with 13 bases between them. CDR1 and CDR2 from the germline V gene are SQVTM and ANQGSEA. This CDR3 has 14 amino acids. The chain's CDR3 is CSVEGPTKAETQYF. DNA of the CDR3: TGCAGCGTTGAAGGGCCGACAAAAGCAGAGACCCAGTACTTC.

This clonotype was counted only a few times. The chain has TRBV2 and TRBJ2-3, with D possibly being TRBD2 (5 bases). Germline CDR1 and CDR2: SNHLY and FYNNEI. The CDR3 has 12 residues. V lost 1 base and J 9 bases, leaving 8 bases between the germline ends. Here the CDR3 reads CASSEGLATQYF. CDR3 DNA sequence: TGTGCCAGCAGTGAAGGGTTAGCGACGCAGTATTTT.

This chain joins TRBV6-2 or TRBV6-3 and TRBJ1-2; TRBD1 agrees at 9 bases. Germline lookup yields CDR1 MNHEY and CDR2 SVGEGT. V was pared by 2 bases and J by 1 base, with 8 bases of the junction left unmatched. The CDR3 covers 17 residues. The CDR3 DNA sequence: TGTGCCAGCAGTTACCCCATCCGACAGGGGGGTAACTATGGCTACACCTTC. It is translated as CASSYPIRQGGNYGYTF.

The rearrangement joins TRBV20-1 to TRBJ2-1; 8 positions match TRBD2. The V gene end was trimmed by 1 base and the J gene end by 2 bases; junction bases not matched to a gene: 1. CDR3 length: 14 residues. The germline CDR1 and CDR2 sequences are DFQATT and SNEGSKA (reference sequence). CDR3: CSARGSGTYNEQFF. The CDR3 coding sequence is TGCAGTGCTAGAGGTAGCGGGACCTACAATGAGCAGTTCTTC.